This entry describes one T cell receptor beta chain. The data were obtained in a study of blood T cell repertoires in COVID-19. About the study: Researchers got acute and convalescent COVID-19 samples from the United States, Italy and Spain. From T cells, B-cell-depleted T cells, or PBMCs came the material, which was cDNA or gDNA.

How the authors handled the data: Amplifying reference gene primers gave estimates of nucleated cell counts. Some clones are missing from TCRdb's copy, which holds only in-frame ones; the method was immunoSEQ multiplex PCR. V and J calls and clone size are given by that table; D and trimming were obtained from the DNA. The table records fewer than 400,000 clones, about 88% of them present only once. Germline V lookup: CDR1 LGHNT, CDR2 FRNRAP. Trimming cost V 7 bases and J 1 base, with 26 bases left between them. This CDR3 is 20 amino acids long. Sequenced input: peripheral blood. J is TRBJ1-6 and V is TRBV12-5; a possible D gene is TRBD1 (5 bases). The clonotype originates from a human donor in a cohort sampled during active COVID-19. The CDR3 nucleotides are TGTGCTAGTGCTTCCCCAACCACATCACTGGGGGGTTCCTATAATTCACCCCTCCACTTT. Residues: CASASPTTSLGGSYNSPLHF.